The clone carrying this T cell receptor beta chain was observed many times. Its antigen is undetermined. The record originates from a study of T cells in Graves' hyperthyroidism and ophthalmopathy. Study background: Upon initial diagnosis and before any treatment, peripheral blood was collected.

V shed 6 bases and J shed 0 bases, with 15 bases lying between them. Germline V gives CDR1 MNHEY, CDR2 SMNVEV (reference sequence). The CDR3 has 16 amino acids. RNA transcripts provided the source from which TCR beta CDR3 regions were amplified. A set of HTBI primers served as the primers for a first-round RT-PCR of the TCR CDR3. One entry per CDR3 protein, called by TCRdb with MiXCR from the multiplex PCR reads. The sample carries 340,000 or so distinct CDR3 sequences, roughly 18% recorded once. General study results and limits: A model built on 13 V-J features separated ophthalmopathy from stable hyperthyroidism.

Patients between 18 and 65 years old had hyperthyroidism, newly diagnosed and lasting under 2 months. Exclusions: uncontrolled infection, other autoimmune disease, pregnancy, lactation. The chain joins TRBV27 to TRBJ2-1, with no clear D. The TCR sequence derives from a woman aged 45-59 years with Graves' hyperthyroidism. The sample taken for sequencing was blood. DNA for the CDR3: TGTGCCAGCAGGGCGGCAGGATCTCTCTCCTACAATGAGCAGTTCTTC. Residues: CASRAAGSLSYNEQFF.